This is a list of T cell receptor beta chains from one sample in a study of OX40 agonist ivuxolimab in advanced cancers. Profiled with immunoSEQ multiplex PCR; TCRdb holds only in-frame clones, not every one. The data hold approximately 100,000 clones, with more than 80% observed a single time. The sequenced sample was CD4+ or CD8+ T cells sorted from blood, obtained in a trial of the OX40 agonist ivuxolimab. Receptors originate from an adult with an advanced solid tumor such as melanoma, head and neck, liver or kidney cancer. Each CDR3 is given with its conserved first and last residue. The D gene is left open where the match is weak. Not every row has a clone size; where given, it reads once, few, many or a size class.

. TRBJ1-5 TRBV6-5 . TGTGCCAGCAGTTCCGACAGGAATAGCAATCAGCCCCAGCATTTT CASSSDRNSNQPQHF
. TRBJ1-5 TRBV4-1 . TGCGCCAGCAGCCAAGTTGTAAGTCAGCCCCAGCATTTT CASSQVVSQPQHF
TRBD1 TRBJ2-7 TRBV6-5 . TGTGCCAGCAGTAAGCCGGGACAGGGGGCGGACTTGTACTTC CASSKPGQGADLYF
. TRBJ1-2 TRBV6-6 many TGTGCCAGCAGTTACTCTTGGAACTATGGCTACACCTTC CASSYSWNYGYTF
. TRBJ1-1 TRBV19 . TGTGCCAGTATCTTCCGGGACGGCAACACTGAAGCTTTCTTT CASIFRDGNTEAFF
TRBD1 TRBJ1-4 TRBV4-1 . TGCGCCAGCAGCCAAGAAGGGACAGTGGGTCTTGAAAAACTGTTTTTT CASSQEGTVGLEKLFF
TRBD2 TRBJ2-1 TRBV4-3 . TGCGCCAGCAGCCAAGAATGGCTAGCGGGGGCCTACAATGAGCAGTTCTTC CASSQEWLAGAYNEQFF
. TRBJ1-1 TRBV29-1 . TGCAGCGTTGAAGATGACACTGAAGCTTTCTTT CSVEDDTEAFF
TRBD2 TRBJ2-7 TRBV4-1 many TGCGCCAGCAGCCAGCAACTAGCGGGGTTTTACGAGCAGTACTTC CASSQQLAGFYEQYF
TRBD1 TRBJ1-2 TRBV7-2 . TGTGCCAGCAGCTCCCGGGACAGCGCTAACTATGGCTACACCTTC CASSSRDSANYGYTF
. TRBJ2-7 TRBV7-2 . TGTGCCAGCAGCTTAGGCCCATCCCTGGTCGAGCAGTACTTC CASSLGPSLVEQYF
TRBD1 TRBJ2-7 TRBV18 . TGTGCCAGCTCACCACCGGCAGTGGCAGGGGGCGAGCAGTACTTC CASSPPAVAGGEQYF
TRBD1 TRBJ1-1 TRBV6-5 . TGTGCCAGCAGTTACTGGGGTGACAGGGGGACTGAAGCTTTCTTT CASSYWGDRGTEAFF